This T cell receptor beta chain was observed in a study of T cell responses to AZD1222 COVID-19 vaccine. Generated by immunoSEQ multiplex PCR, the TCRdb table keeps only in-frame clones and is missing some. This sample has some 15,000 clones, with less than 90% found just once. Per the germline V gene, CDR1 is LNHDA and CDR2 is SQIVND (reference sequence). The CDR3 runs to 13 residues. V dropped 5 bases and J dropped 3 bases, with 10 bases sitting between them. Study-wide results and limits: Increases in Spike-specific TCR breadth and depth were seen after two AZD1222 doses. Donors were chiefly white British, with a greater number of females, and clonal diversity was perhaps underestimated. Among AZD1222 vaccinees, only 5 or 6 were seropositive at baseline. Only after the peak T cell response were repertoires sampled.

Regarding this clone: What it binds is not known.

The sequence was collected from an adult who received the AZD1222 COVID-19 vaccine. This chain uses TRBV19 with TRBJ1-1; no clear D. The sequences come from peripheral blood, collected 28 days after the second AZD1222 dose. CDR3 residues: CASSFGAYTEAFF. The DNA of the CDR3 is TGTGCCAGTAGTTTCGGCGCCTACACTGAAGCTTTCTTT.